This T cell receptor (beta chain) was sequenced in a study of blood T cell repertoires in COVID-19. Some clones are missing from TCRdb's copy, which holds only in-frame ones; the method was immunoSEQ multiplex PCR. The data hold fewer than 300,000 clones, with about 90% observed a single time. V was clipped by 2 bases and J by 5 bases; unmatched bases: 8. CDR3 length equals 17 residues. Germline V gene data show CDR1 as WSHSY and CDR2 as SAAADI. This clone was recorded only once. The material sequenced was peripheral blood. This rearrangement joins TRBV10-2 to TRBJ2-5; 13 nucleotides agree with TRBD2. This receptor was obtained from a young adult with COVID-19, enrolled during active disease. The CDR3 region is CASSEPFTSGRDETQYF. The DNA of the CDR3 is TGCGCCAGCAGTGAGCCCTTCACTAGCGGGAGGGACGAGACCCAGTACTTC.